Listed here is a single TCR beta chain. Its antigen is not identified. The entry originates in a study of T cell responses to AZD1222 COVID-19 vaccine. Libraries were prepared by immunoSEQ multiplex PCR; TCRdb keeps only in-frame clonotypes and omits some of them. Among nearly 110,000 clones, under 90% were seen once, and the ten largest hold over 4.5%. Findings of the study overall: Donors skewed white British and female; clonal diversity was possibly underestimated.

This receptor was identified in an adult in good health. This material consisted of peripheral blood, taken on day 0 of AZD1222 vaccination.

The CDR3 is CASSPVGGNTIYF. CDR3 bases: TGTGCCAGCAGCCCTGTGGGGGGAAACACCATATATTTT. This rearrangement joins TRBV2 to TRBJ1-3; D ambiguous. The CDR3 is made up of 13 amino acids. The V end was cut by 6 bases, the J end by 4 bases, with 10 bases between. The germline V gene encodes CDR1 SNHLY and CDR2 FYNNEI.